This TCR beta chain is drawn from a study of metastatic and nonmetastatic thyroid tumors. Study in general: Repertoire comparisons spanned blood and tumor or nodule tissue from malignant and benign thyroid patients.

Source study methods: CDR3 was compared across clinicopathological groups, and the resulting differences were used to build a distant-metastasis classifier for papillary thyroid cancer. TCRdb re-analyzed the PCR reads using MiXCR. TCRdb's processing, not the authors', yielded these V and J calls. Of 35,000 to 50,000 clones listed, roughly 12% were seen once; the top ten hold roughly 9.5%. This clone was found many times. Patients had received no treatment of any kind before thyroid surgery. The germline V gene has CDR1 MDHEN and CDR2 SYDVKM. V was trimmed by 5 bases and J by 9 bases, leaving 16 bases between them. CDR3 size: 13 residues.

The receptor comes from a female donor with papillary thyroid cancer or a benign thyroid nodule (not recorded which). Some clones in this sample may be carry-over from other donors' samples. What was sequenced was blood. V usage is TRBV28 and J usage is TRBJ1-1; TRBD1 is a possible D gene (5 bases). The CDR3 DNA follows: TGTGCCAGCAGTGTCCCGACAGTAAGGCAAGCTTTCTTT. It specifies CASSVPTVRQAFF.